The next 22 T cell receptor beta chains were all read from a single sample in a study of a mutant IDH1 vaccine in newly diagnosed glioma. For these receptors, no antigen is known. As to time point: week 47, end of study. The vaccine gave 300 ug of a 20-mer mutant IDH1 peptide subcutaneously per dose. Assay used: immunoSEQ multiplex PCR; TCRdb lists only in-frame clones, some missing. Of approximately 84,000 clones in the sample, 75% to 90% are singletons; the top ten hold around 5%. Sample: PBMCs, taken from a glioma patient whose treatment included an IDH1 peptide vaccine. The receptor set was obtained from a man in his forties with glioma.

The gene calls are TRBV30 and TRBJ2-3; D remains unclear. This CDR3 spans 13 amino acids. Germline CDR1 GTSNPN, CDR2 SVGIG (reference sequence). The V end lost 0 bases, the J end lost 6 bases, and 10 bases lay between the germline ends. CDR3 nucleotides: TGTGCCTGGAGTGTACCACCGTCGGATACGCAGTATTTT. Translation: CAWSVPPSDTQYF.

The chain's CDR3 is CASSRQGDIYEQYF. The DNA for the CDR3 is TGTGCCAGTAGCCGACAGGGGGATATCTACGAGCAGTACTTC. The gene calls are TRBV19 and TRBJ2-7; TRBD1 matches at 9 bases. The CDR3 is 14 amino acids. J gave up 3 bases and V 6 bases, and 6 bases lay outside the gene matches. From germline, CDR1 is LNHDA and CDR2 SQIVND (reference sequence).

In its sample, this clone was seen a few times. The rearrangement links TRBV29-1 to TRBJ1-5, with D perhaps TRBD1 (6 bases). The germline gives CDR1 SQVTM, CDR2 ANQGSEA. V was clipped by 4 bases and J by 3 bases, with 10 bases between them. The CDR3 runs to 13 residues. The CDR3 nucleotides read TGCAGCGTTGTGGACAGACTCAATCAGCCCCAGCATTTT. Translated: CSVVDRLNQPQHF. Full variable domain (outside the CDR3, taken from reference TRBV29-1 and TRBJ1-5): SAVISQKPSRDICQRGTSLTIQCQVDSQVTMMFWYRQQPGQSLTLIATANQGSEATYESGFVIDKFPISRPNLTFSTLTVSNMSPEDSSIYLCSVVDRLNQPQHFGDGTRLSIL.

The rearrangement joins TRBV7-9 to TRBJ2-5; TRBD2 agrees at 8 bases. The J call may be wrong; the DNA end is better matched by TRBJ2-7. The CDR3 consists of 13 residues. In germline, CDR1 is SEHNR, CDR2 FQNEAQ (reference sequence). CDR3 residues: CASSSGLDYEQYF. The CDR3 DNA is TGTGCCAGCAGCTCGGGACTAGACTACGAGCAGTACTTC.

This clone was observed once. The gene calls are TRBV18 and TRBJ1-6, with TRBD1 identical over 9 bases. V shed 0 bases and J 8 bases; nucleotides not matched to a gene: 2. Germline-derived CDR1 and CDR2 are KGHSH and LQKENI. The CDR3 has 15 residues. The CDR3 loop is CASSPPTGGYSPLHF. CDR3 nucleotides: TGTGCCAGCTCACCACCGACAGGGGGTTATTCACCCCTCCACTTT. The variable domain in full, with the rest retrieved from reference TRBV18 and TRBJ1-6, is NAGVMQNPRHLVRRRGQEARLRCSPMKGHSHVYWYRQLPEEGLKFMVYLQKENIIDESGMPKERFSAEFPKEGPSILRIQQVVRGDSAAYFCASSPPTGGYSPLHFGNGTRLTVT.

CDR3 residues: CASSIGLGLAVDEQFF. CDR3 bases: TGTGCCAGTAGTATAGGTTTAGGCCTGGCAGTGGATGAGCAGTTCTTC. The genes are TRBV19 and TRBJ2-1; D not certain. This CDR3 comprises 16 residues. With 1 base removed from V and 8 bases from J, the gap between germline ends came to 18 bases. The germline CDR1 and CDR2 sequences are LNHDA and SQIVND (reference sequence).

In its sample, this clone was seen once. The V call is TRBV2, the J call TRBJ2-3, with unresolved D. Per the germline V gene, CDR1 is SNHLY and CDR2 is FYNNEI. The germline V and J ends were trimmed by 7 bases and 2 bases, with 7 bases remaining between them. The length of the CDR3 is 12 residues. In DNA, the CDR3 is TGTGCCAGCACCCTGATCACAGATACGCAGTATTTT. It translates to CASTLITDTQYF.

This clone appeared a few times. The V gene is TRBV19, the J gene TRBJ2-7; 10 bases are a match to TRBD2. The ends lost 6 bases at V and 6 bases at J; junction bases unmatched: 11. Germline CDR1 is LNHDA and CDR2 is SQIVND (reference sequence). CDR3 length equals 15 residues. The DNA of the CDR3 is TGTGCCAGTAGCAAGACTAGCGGGCCCTTCACCGAGCAGTACTTC. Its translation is CASSKTSGPFTEQYF.

The chain's CDR3 is CASSLAGGSAYGYTF. In nucleotides, the CDR3 is TGTGCCAGCAGCTTAGCGGGGGGGTCGGCCTATGGCTACACCTTC. The chain employs TRBV7-2 and TRBJ1-2, with a possible D match to TRBD1 (5 bases). Germline V gene sequence: CDR1 SGHTA, CDR2 FQGNSA. With 0 bases removed from V and 4 bases from J, the gap between germline ends came to 12 bases. The CDR3 runs to 15 residues.

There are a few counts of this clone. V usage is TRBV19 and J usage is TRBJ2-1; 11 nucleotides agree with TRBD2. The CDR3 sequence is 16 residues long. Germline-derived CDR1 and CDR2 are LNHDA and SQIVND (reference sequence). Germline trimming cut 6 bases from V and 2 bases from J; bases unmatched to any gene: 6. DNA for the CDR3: TGTGCCAGTAGGGTAGCGGGGGGGCGAGCCTACAATGAGCAGTTCTTC. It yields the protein CASRVAGGRAYNEQFF.

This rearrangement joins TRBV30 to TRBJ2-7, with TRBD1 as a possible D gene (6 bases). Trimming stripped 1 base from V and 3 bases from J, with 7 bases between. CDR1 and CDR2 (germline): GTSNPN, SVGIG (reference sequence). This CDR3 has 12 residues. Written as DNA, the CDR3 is TGTGCCTGGAGTGGAGGGGGCTACGAGCAGTACTTC. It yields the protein CAWSGGGYEQYF.

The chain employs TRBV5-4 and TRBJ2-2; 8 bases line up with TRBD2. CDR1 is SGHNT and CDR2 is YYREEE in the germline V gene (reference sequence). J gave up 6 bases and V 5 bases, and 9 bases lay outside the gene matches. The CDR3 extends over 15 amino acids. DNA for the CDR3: TGTGCCAGCAGACCGGGACTAGACGTGTCCGGGGAGCTGTTTTTT. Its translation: CASRPGLDVSGELFF.

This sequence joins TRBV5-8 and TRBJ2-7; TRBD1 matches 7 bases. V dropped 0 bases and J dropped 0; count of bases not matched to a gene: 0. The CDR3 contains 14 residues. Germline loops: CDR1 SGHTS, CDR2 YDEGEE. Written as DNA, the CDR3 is TGTGCCAGCAGCTTGGGGGACAGCTCCTACGAGCAGTACTTC. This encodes CASSLGDSSYEQYF.

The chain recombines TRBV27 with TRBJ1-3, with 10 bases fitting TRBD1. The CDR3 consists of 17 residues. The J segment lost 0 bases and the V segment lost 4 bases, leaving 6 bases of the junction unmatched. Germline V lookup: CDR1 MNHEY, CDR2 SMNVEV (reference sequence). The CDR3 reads CASSSRTGGVSGNTIYF. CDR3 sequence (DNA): TGTGCCAGCAGTTCCCGGACAGGGGGGGTCTCTGGAAACACCATATATTTT.

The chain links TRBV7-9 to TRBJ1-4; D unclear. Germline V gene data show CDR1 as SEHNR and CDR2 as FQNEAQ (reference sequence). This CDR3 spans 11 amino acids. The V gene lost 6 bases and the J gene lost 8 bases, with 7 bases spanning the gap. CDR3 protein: CASSTREKLFF. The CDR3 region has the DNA TGTGCCAGCAGTACAAGGGAAAAACTGTTTTTT. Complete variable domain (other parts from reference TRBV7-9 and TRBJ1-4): DTGVSQNPRHKITKRGQNVTFRCDPISEHNRLYWYRQTLGQGPEFLTYFQNEAQLEKSRLLSDRFSAERPKGSFSTLEIQRTEQGDSAMYLCASSTREKLFFGSGTQLSVL.

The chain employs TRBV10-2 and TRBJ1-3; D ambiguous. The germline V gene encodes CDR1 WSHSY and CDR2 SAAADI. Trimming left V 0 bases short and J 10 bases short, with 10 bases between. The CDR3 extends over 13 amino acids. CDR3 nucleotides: TGCGCCAGCAGTGAGTCGACTGGTACGACCATATATTTT. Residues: CASSESTGTTIYF.

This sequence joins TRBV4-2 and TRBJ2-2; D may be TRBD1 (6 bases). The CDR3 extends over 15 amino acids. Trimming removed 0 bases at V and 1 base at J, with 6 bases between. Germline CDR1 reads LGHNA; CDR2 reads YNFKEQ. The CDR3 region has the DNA TGTGCCAGCAGCCAAGACAGGGGGAACACCGGGGAGCTGTTTTTT. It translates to CASSQDRGNTGELFF.

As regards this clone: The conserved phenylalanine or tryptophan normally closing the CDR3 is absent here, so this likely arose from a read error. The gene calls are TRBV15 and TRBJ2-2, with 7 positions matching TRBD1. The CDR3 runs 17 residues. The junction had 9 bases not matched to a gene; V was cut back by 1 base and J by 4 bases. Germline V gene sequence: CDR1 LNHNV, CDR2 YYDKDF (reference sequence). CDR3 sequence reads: CATSRAPGQTLTGELFS. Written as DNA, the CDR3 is TGTGCCACCAGCAGAGCACCGGGACAGACTCTCACCGGGGAGCTGTTTTCT.

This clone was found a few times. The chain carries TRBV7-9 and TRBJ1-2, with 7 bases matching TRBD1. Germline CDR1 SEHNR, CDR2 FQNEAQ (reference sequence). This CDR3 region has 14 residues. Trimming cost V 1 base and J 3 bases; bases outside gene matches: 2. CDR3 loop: CASSLVGTDYGYTF. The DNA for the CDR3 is TGTGCCAGCAGCTTAGTGGGGACAGACTATGGCTACACCTTC.

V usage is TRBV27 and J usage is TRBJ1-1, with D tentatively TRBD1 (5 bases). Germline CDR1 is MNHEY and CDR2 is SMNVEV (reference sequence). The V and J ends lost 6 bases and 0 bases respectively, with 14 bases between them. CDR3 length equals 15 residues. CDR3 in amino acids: CASSSWKGMNTEAFF. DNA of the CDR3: TGTGCCAGCAGCTCCTGGAAGGGGATGAACACTGAAGCTTTCTTT.

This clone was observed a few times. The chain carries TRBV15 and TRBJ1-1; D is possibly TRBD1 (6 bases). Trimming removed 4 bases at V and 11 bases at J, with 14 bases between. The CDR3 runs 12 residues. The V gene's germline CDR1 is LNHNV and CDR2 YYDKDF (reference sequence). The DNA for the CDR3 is TGTGCCACCAGCATAAAACAGGGTTCCGCTTTCTTT. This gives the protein CATSIKQGSAFF.

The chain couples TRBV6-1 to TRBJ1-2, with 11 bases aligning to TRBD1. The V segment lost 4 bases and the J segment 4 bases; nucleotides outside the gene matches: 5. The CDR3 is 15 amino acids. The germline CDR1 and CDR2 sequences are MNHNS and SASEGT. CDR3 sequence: CASSAGTGGGYGYTF. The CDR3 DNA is TGTGCCAGCAGTGCCGGGACAGGGGGGGGCTATGGCTACACCTTC.